This T cell receptor (beta chain) was obtained from a study of blood T cell repertoires in COVID-19. The CDR3 runs 18 residues. With 3 bases clipped from V and 0 bases from J, the junction kept 7 bases outside the gene matches. The germline CDR1 and CDR2 sequences are SGDLS and YYNGEE. Generated by immunoSEQ multiplex PCR, the TCRdb table keeps only in-frame clones and is missing some. The table includes 180,000 or so clones, more than 70% detected once. This TCR was sampled from a person aged 65-85 years with COVID-19, enrolled during active disease. Sequenced: peripheral blood. The chain recombines TRBV9 with TRBJ2-2; 11 bases fit TRBD2. In nucleotides, the CDR3 is TGTGCCAGCAGCGCCCCGACTAGCGGGATTTCGAACACCGGGGAGCTGTTTTTT. Translated, it gives CASSAPTSGISNTGELFF.